Presented here are 16 T cell receptor beta chains from one specimen sequenced in a study of shared clonotypes between healthy human individuals. Using immunoSEQ multiplex PCR, the repertoire was profiled, and TCRdb retains in-frame clones only, with some absent. There are around 550,000 clones in the sample; 96% occur only once, and approximately 0.062% lies in the top ten. Material for sequencing was naive CD4+ T cells sorted from blood. Subset noted: CD45RA+ positively selected. These receptors all stem from a woman between 25 and 40 years old in good health.

The chain carries TRBV28 and TRBJ2-2; no definite D call. The CDR3 sequence is 15 residues long. V gave up 3 bases and J gave up 6 bases, with 14 bases separating them. CDR1 is MDHEN, CDR2 SYDVKM, per germline. In DNA form, the CDR3 reads TGTGCCAGCAGTTTGATGGGCAGGCCTGCCGGGGAGCTGTTTTTT. Translated: CASSLMGRPAGELFF.

The V call is TRBV2, the J call TRBJ2-5; maybe TRBD1 (6 bases). The CDR3 has 15 residues. The V end lost 1 base, the J end lost 2 bases, and 11 bases lay between the germline ends. Germline V CDR1 and CDR2: SNHLY, FYNNEI. The chain's CDR3 is CASSEESGAQETQYF. The CDR3 DNA reads TGTGCCAGCAGTGAAGAGTCAGGGGCACAAGAGACCCAGTACTTC.

The chain carries TRBV5-1 and TRBJ2-5, with 10 bases that match TRBD1. The J call is uncertain, as TRBJ2-7 better fits the DNA end. There are 14 residues in the CDR3. From germline, CDR1 is SGHRS and CDR2 YFSETQ. The CDR3 is CASSRGTGAYEQYF. The DNA for the CDR3 is TGCGCCAGCAGCAGGGGGACAGGGGCCTACGAGCAGTACTTC.

The chain uses TRBV18 and TRBJ2-5; tentative D call: TRBD1 (6 bases). The J call could be wrong; TRBJ2-7 is a better fit for the DNA end. The CDR3 has 12 residues. Germline V gene data show CDR1 as KGHSH and CDR2 as LQKENI. The CDR3, as DNA: TGTGCCAGCCGCGGACAGAACTACGAGCAGTACTTC. Protein sequence: CASRGQNYEQYF.

The chain couples TRBV18 to TRBJ2-1; D perhaps matches TRBD1 (8 bases). The CDR3 sequence is 13 residues long. Trimming took 8 bases from V and 5 from J, leaving 13 bases between them. The germline gives CDR1 KGHSH, CDR2 LQKENI. CDR3 nucleotide sequence: TGTGCCAGCGGGGGGGGACAGGACAATGAGCAGTTCTTC. This sequence encodes CASGGGQDNEQFF.

The chain carries TRBV30 and TRBJ2-7; unclear D gene. Germline V gene data show CDR1 as GTSNPN and CDR2 as SVGIG (reference sequence). V gave up 6 bases and J gave up 3 bases, with 24 bases separating them. The CDR3 is 16 residues long. CDR3 amino acids: CACRLPVTPFRYEQYF. In DNA form, the CDR3 reads TGTGCCTGTCGGCTGCCGGTAACCCCTTTTCGCTACGAGCAGTACTTC.

This clone has only one observation. This sequence joins TRBV28 and TRBJ1-4; the D gene is possibly TRBD1 (5 bases). The CDR3 spans 17 residues. Trimming pared 5 bases from V and 7 bases from J, leaving 23 bases between. Germline V gene sequence: CDR1 MDHEN, CDR2 SYDVKM. CDR3 loop: CASSPDFIGALFEKLFF. The CDR3 region has the DNA TGTGCCAGCAGTCCGGATTTTATTGGGGCTCTCTTTGAAAAACTGTTTTTT. The full variable domain, rest sourced from reference TRBV28 and TRBJ1-4, is DVKVTQSSRYLVKRTGEKVFLECVQDMDHENMFWYRQDPGLGLRLIYFSYDVKMKEKGDIPEGYSVSREKKERFSLILESASTNQTSMYLCASSPDFIGALFEKLFFGSGTQLSVL.

The chain combines TRBV28 with TRBJ2-7; the D gene is possibly TRBD2 (6 bases). Germline loops: CDR1 MDHEN, CDR2 SYDVKM. CDR3 size: 13 residues. Trimming removed 6 bases at V and 4 bases at J, with 13 bases between. CDR3 in amino acids: CASRHRGGYEQYF. CDR3 in DNA: TGTGCCAGCAGGCATAGGGGAGGTTACGAGCAGTACTTC.

This sequence joins TRBV30 and TRBJ1-5; no firm D call. Germline assignment: CDR1 GTSNPN and CDR2 SVGIG (reference sequence). The CDR3 covers 13 residues. V was pared by 1 base and J by 4 bases, with 8 bases between. The CDR3 region has the DNA TGTGCCTGGAGTGGTAGAACAAATCAGCCCCAGCATTTT. Translating it yields CAWSGRTNQPQHF.

The chain is built from TRBV7-2 and TRBJ2-5, with 9 bases matching TRBD2. Near its end, the DNA agrees better with TRBJ2-7, so the J call may be wrong. The CDR3 extends over 13 amino acids. CDR1 is SGHTA and CDR2 is FQGNSA in the germline V gene. The CDR3 is CASSQSGRHEQYF. The CDR3 DNA sequence: TGTGCCAGCAGCCAAAGCGGGAGGCACGAGCAGTACTTC.

The V call is TRBV19, the J call TRBJ2-5; the D gene is possibly TRBD1 (5 bases). Near its end, the DNA agrees better with TRBJ2-7, so the J call may be wrong. CDR3 length: 13 residues. Germline V gene sequence: CDR1 LNHDA, CDR2 SQIVND (reference sequence). CDR3 loop: CASSNSGILEQYF. The CDR3 DNA sequence: TGTGCCAGTAGTAACTCAGGGATCCTCGAGCAGTACTTC.

In its sample, this clone was seen once. The rearrangement links TRBV18 to TRBJ1-2; no reliable D call. With 1 base removed from V and 4 bases from J, the gap between germline ends came to 13 bases. CDR1 is KGHSH, CDR2 LQKENI, per germline. The CDR3 extends over 15 amino acids. CDR3 nucleotides: TGTGCCAGCTCACCACAGGCCGAAAAACCCTATGGCTACACCTTC. This translates into CASSPQAEKPYGYTF.

The chain uses TRBV5-8 and TRBJ2-3; 9 bases map to TRBD2. After removal of 4 bases from V and 5 bases from J, the junction contained 17 bases not matched to a gene. This CDR3 comprises 18 residues. The V gene's germline CDR1 is SGHTS and CDR2 YDEGEE. CDR3 DNA: TGTGCCAGCAGCATCACGTCTTTTACGGCTAGCGGGGAAGATACGCAGTATTTT. Its protein product is CASSITSFTASGEDTQYF.

This clone showed up just a few times. CDR3 protein: CASSQGEGDGYTF. The CDR3 bases are TGTGCCAGCAGCCAAGGGGAAGGGGATGGCTACACCTTC. The chain employs TRBV4-2 and TRBJ1-2; a weak D match, TRBD1 (5 bases). CDR1 is LGHNA, CDR2 YNFKEQ, per germline. The CDR3 loop spans 13 amino acids. Trimming stripped 1 base from V and 6 bases from J, with 9 bases between.

The genes are TRBV29-1 and TRBJ2-1; the match to TRBD2 covers 9 bases. Germline V CDR1 and CDR2: SQVTM, ANQGSEA. The J segment lost 6 bases and the V segment lost 1 base, leaving 4 bases of the junction unmatched. This CDR3 spans 14 amino acids. The CDR3 DNA reads TGCAGCGTTGAAGGTAGCGGGAGAGTCAATGAGCAGTTCTTC. Translation: CSVEGSGRVNEQFF.

The J gene is TRBJ2-3, the V gene TRBV28; a possible D gene is TRBD1 (6 bases). Trimming stripped 4 bases from V and 8 bases from J, with 16 bases between. Per germline, CDR1 MDHEN and CDR2 SYDVKM. The CDR3 contains 14 residues. CDR3 amino acids: CASSSSGIRGTQYF. Here the CDR3 DNA reads TGTGCCAGCAGTTCTTCAGGGATCAGGGGTACGCAGTATTTT.